The T cell receptor (beta chain) described here comes from a study of shared clonotypes between healthy human individuals. Overall study: CD8 memory received one plate per donor, CD8 naive two, CD4 memory three and CD4 naive three. General study results and limits: Among the subsets, naive ones generally showed larger estimated richness than memory ones. For naive CD4 cells, roughly 5% of clonotypes were shared across a handful of donors.

As regards this clone: What it recognizes is unknown.

Produced via immunoSEQ multiplex PCR; TCRdb's table is partial and in-frame only. The sample lists 2 million to 2.5 million clones; about 90% were seen once. Germline V gene sequence: CDR1 MNHEY, CDR2 SMNVEV (reference sequence). Trimming took 4 bases from V and 0 from J, leaving 10 bases between them. The length of the CDR3 is 16 residues. This TCR was sampled from a young man in good health. Some clones in this sample may be carry-over from other donors' samples. This rearrangement joins TRBV27 to TRBJ2-6, with D unclear. Sequenced material: naive CD4+ T cells from PBMCs. Subset denoted: CD45RA+ positively selected. CDR3 bases: TGTGCCAGCAGTTCCAAGGCCAACTCTGGGGCCAACGTCCTGACTTTC. It specifies CASSSKANSGANVLTF.